These 24 T cell receptor beta chains were all obtained from the same sample, sequenced in a study of T-cell memory formation after mild COVID-19. A single record per CDR3 protein comes from TCRdb applying MiXCR to the 5' RACE reads. Of roughly 320,000 distinct CDR3 sequences listed, around 27% were seen once; the top ten hold about 14%. Sample: PBMCs or a T cell subset sorted from them (not recorded which). The receptors originated from an adult woman who had mild COVID-19 (a few samples of this study predate the infection). Cell type and time point are not known.

The rearrangement joins TRBV29-1 to TRBJ2-7; D possibly corresponds to TRBD2 (6 bases). CDR1 and CDR2 from the germline V gene are SQVTM and ANQGSEA. The CDR3 totals 15 residues. Trimming stripped 0 bases from V and 3 bases from J, with 15 bases between. CDR3 loop: CSVEDPRRGNYEQYF. Written as DNA, the CDR3 is TGCAGCGTTGAAGACCCGCGGAGGGGAAACTACGAGCAGTACTTC.

This chain links TRBV24-1 with TRBJ2-1, with 11 nucleotides matching TRBD1. J gave up 9 bases and V 0 bases, and 3 bases lay outside the gene matches. From germline, CDR1 is KGHDR and CDR2 SFDVKD. The CDR3 is made up of 15 amino acids. The CDR3 bases are TGTGCCACCAGTGATTTGGGACAGGGGGCTGGTGAGCAGTTCTTC. Translated: CATSDLGQGAGEQFF.

This clonotype showed up just a few times. The V call is TRBV7-6, the J call TRBJ2-7; 8 bases match TRBD1. The germline gives CDR1 SGHVS, CDR2 FNYEAQ. V trimming: 2 bases; J trimming: 3 bases; junction bases outside the gene matches: 6. The CDR3 consists of 15 residues. CDR3 coding DNA: TGTGCCAGCAGCTTACTGACAGGGGAGGACTACGAGCAGTACTTC. Amino acid sequence: CASSLLTGEDYEQYF.

This chain uses TRBV12-3 or TRBV12-4 with TRBJ2-5; unclear D gene. Trimming shortened V by 2 bases and J by 5 bases, and 6 bases separated the two germline ends. The CDR3 length is 12 residues. The CDR3 DNA reads as TGTGCCAGCAGTTTACTAACGGAGACCCAGTACTTC. Its translation is CASSLLTETQYF.

The rearrangement joins TRBV7-9 to TRBJ1-1, with 7 bases aligning to TRBD1. The trim removed 5 bases at V and 0 bases at J, leaving 18 bases unmatched. CDR1 SEHNR and CDR2 FQNEAQ come from the germline V gene (reference sequence). The CDR3 length is 19 residues. DNA for the CDR3: TGTGCCAGCAGCGAAGACCTTACAGGGGTCCTCCACGTGAACACTGAAGCTTTCTTT. Amino acid sequence: CASSEDLTGVLHVNTEAFF.

This clonotype appeared a few times. The chain has TRBV5-1 and TRBJ2-1; 7 bases align to TRBD1. Unmatched junction bases numbered 11, after V lost 4 bases and J lost 7 bases. The CDR3 spans 15 residues. Germline CDR1 reads SGHRS; CDR2 reads YFSETQ. The CDR3 region is CASSPGTVKSNEQFF. The CDR3 DNA reads as TGCGCCAGCAGCCCAGGGACAGTCAAGTCTAATGAGCAGTTCTTC.

This chain uses TRBV9 with TRBJ2-2; D gene ambiguous. The CDR3 extends over 11 amino acids. V was pared by 5 bases and J by 4 bases, with 3 bases between. The germline V gene has CDR1 SGDLS and CDR2 YYNGEE. The CDR3 coding sequence is TGTGCCAGCAGGGGCACCGGGGAGCTGTTTTTT. This gives the protein CASRGTGELFF.

This clonotype was detected only a few times. This chain links TRBV10-3 with TRBJ2-1; unclear D gene. Trimming pared 0 bases from V and 9 bases from J, leaving 9 bases between. This CDR3 has 13 amino acids. Looked up from germline, CDR1 is ENHRY and CDR2 is SYGVKD. This CDR3 is CAISESFLSEQFF. Written as DNA, the CDR3 is TGTGCCATCAGTGAGTCTTTTCTTAGTGAGCAGTTCTTC.

This clonotype has more than one count but fewer than ten. V and J are TRBV19 and TRBJ1-1, with a possible D match to TRBD1 (5 bases). The CDR3 contains 14 residues. With 3 bases removed from V and 4 bases from J, the gap between germline ends came to 12 bases. Germline CDR1 is LNHDA and CDR2 is SQIVND (reference sequence). The CDR3 loop is CASSIISGGTEAFF. The CDR3 region has the DNA TGTGCCAGTAGTATTATTTCGGGGGGCACTGAAGCTTTCTTT.

The chain links TRBV30 to TRBJ2-2, with 11 bases fitting TRBD2. The CDR3 contains 15 residues. CDR1 and CDR2 from the germline V gene are GTSNPN and SVGIG (reference sequence). The J segment lost 6 bases and the V segment lost 3 bases, leaving 6 bases of the junction unmatched. In DNA, the CDR3 is TGTGCCTGGAGCCTAGCGGGAGGAGGGTCCGGGGAGCTGTTTTTT. It codes for CAWSLAGGGSGELFF.

This rearrangement joins TRBV29-1 to TRBJ2-1, with TRBD1 matching over 8 bases. The CDR3 is made up of 16 amino acids. Germline V gene lookup returns CDR1 SQVTM and CDR2 ANQGSEA. The V and J ends lost 6 bases and 4 bases, in that order; junction bases with no gene match: 14. Here the CDR3 DNA reads TGCAGCGTCGCAGGGGGCTTAGGGACCGGATACAATGAGCAGTTCTTC. Protein product: CSVAGGLGTGYNEQFF.

The chain recombines TRBV5-1 with TRBJ1-1; TRBD1 aligns across 9 bases. Per germline, CDR1 SGHRS and CDR2 YFSETQ. The junction had 10 bases not matched to a gene; V was cut back by 4 bases and J by 3 bases. The CDR3 is made up of 16 amino acids. The CDR3 nucleotides read TGCGCCAGCAGCAACGACAGGGGGAGTCGGTACACTGAAGCTTTCTTT. Its protein product is CASSNDRGSRYTEAFF.

This clonotype was counted ten times or more. The rearrangement joins TRBV7-6 to TRBJ2-1, with no clear D. Looked up from germline, CDR1 is SGHVS and CDR2 is FNYEAQ. V was pared by 4 bases and J by 6 bases, with 19 bases between. This CDR3 has 16 residues. CDR3 nucleotide sequence: TGTGCCAGCAGCTCCGGGCCCACAGTGCGTGGCAATGAGCAGTTCTTC. Its protein product is CASSSGPTVRGNEQFF.

V is TRBV6-1 and J is TRBJ2-1, with TRBD1 matching 7 bases. Losses at the gene ends were 4 bases for V and 9 bases for J; bases not matched to a gene: 6. The V gene's germline CDR1 is MNHNS and CDR2 SASEGT. There are 13 residues in the CDR3. CDR3: CASSVVQGTEQFF. CDR3 bases: TGTGCCAGCAGTGTCGTACAGGGGACTGAGCAGTTCTTC.

V and J are TRBV4-1 and TRBJ1-1, with 7 bases matching TRBD1. This CDR3 comprises 14 residues. The V segment lost 6 bases and the J segment 1 base; nucleotides outside the gene matches: 5. Germline V lookup: CDR1 MGHRA, CDR2 YSYEKL. The CDR3 DNA is TGCGCCAGCAGAAGGGGGCTCCAGAACACTGAAGCTTTCTTT. Protein sequence: CASRRGLQNTEAFF.

This clonotype was picked up many times. The V call is TRBV7-3, the J call TRBJ2-3; tentative D call: TRBD2 (6 bases). V lost 5 bases and J 0 bases, leaving 9 bases between the germline ends. Germline V CDR1 and CDR2: SGHTA, FQGTGA. The CDR3 is made up of 14 amino acids. The DNA for the CDR3 is TGTGCCAGCAGCCCCGGGACTAGCACAGATACGCAGTATTTT. Protein sequence: CASSPGTSTDTQYF.

The chain combines TRBV12-3 or TRBV12-4 with TRBJ2-7, with D unclear. There are 15 residues in the CDR3. The V gene lost 3 bases and the J gene lost 2 bases, with 14 bases spanning the gap. As DNA, the CDR3 is TGTGCCAGCAGTTTCGGTTCTCGGAGTACCTACGAGCAGTACTTC. It is translated as CASSFGSRSTYEQYF.

This clonotype was seen a few times. The chain joins TRBV20-1 to TRBJ1-4, with unresolved D. Between the trimmed V and J ends, which lost 0 bases and 0 bases, there was a span of 5 bases. From germline, CDR1 is DFQATT and CDR2 SNEGSKA (reference sequence). This CDR3 is built from 14 residues. The CDR3 region is CSARDTATNEKLFF. The DNA for the CDR3 is TGCAGTGCTAGAGACACCGCAACTAATGAAAAACTGTTTTTT.

The chain couples TRBV6-1 to TRBJ1-5; D not certain. The germline gives CDR1 MNHNS, CDR2 SASEGT. The V end was cut by 0 bases, the J end by 6 bases, with 6 bases between. The CDR3 runs to 13 residues. The CDR3 here is CASSEAGSQPQHF. The DNA for the CDR3 is TGTGCCAGCAGTGAAGCTGGAAGTCAGCCCCAGCATTTT.

The chain is built from TRBV7-2 and TRBJ2-1; possible D gene TRBD2, 5 bases. Germline V gives CDR1 SGHTA, CDR2 FQGNSA. The ends were cut back, 0 bases at V and 12 bases at J, with 24 bases in the middle. This CDR3 comprises 17 residues. The CDR3 DNA reads as TGTGCCAGCAGCTTAGCCGCCAGCGGCTCGCCTACACTGAGGCAGTTCTTC. Translated, it gives CASSLAASGSPTLRQFF.

The J gene is TRBJ2-5, the V gene TRBV15; 7 bases align to TRBD2. With V trimmed by 5 bases and J by 5 bases, 5 bases remained unmatched. Per the germline V gene, CDR1 is LNHNV and CDR2 is YYDKDF (reference sequence). This CDR3 is built from 13 residues. The CDR3 coding sequence is TGTGCCACCAGCTGGGGGGGAAGGGAGACCCAGTACTTC. This codes for CATSWGGRETQYF.

The chain links TRBV29-1 to TRBJ2-2; possibly TRBD1 for D (5 bases). The CDR3 runs to 14 residues. Trimming shortened V by 5 bases and J by 0 bases, and 10 bases separated the two germline ends. Germline loops: CDR1 SQVTM, CDR2 ANQGSEA. The CDR3 DNA is TGCAGCGTTCTTGGGGCTACGAACACCGGGGAGCTGTTTTTT. Translation: CSVLGATNTGELFF.

The chain carries TRBV14 and TRBJ2-3; D gene unclear. The CDR3 covers 13 residues. The germline gives CDR1 SGHDN, CDR2 FVKESK. The V and J ends lost 2 bases and 5 bases respectively, with 8 bases between them. CDR3 loop: CASSQYTLDTQYF. As DNA, the CDR3 is TGTGCCAGCAGCCAATATACCTTAGATACGCAGTATTTT.

The chain links TRBV3-1 to TRBJ2-4; D remains unclear. The ends were cut back, 4 bases at V and 8 bases at J, with 12 bases in the middle. The CDR3 covers 13 residues. Germline V gene lookup returns CDR1 LGHDT and CDR2 YNNKEL (reference sequence). The CDR3 DNA reads as TGTGCCAGCAGCCGTAACGGGTTCGACATTCAGTACTTC. Translating it yields CASSRNGFDIQYF.